The entry below gives a single T cell receptor (beta chain) sequence along with its context. This clonotype showed up just a few times. Its antigen target is currently unknown. One base away there is no much larger clone; base qualities are not given. TCR cDNA was made using 5'RACE template switching, a step that added a universal primer site and unique molecular identifiers. Priming of cDNA synthesis was performed from both the TCR alpha and TCR beta constant segments. Libraries were amplified in two PCR steps, with sample barcodes and sequencing adapters added in the second step. Sequencing of libraries was done on Illumina HiSeq 2500 (2x100 bp) or NovaSeq (2x150 bp). Concerning the study's data processing: MIGEC handled demultiplexing of reads and collapsing into UMI consensus sequences, while MiXCR performed V(D)J alignment. Vaccine-responding clonotypes were identified with edgeR using replicate PBMC samples, with FDR below 0.01 and a log2 fold change above 5 up to day 15 being required. CD4 or CD8 identity was assigned to each bulk clonotype according to whether the clonotype was present at higher abundance in the sequenced CD4 repertoire or the sequenced CD8 repertoire. In TCRdb, the public reads were trimmed at Q25 with fastp and aligned with MiXCR, with productive beta chains retained. Each entry merges the rows of one CDR3 protein and shows their most common DNA and genes. TCRdb's processing, not the authors' own work, is the source of the V and J calls. This sample gives under 700,000 distinct CDR3 sequences in total; less than 20% of them show up just once. 17% of the sample is taken by the ten largest.

The CDR3 starts with the cysteine, ends with the phenylalanine, and has 14 residues. The only DNA kept is the CDR3, 42 bases in frame from the first base. V is pared back by 0 bases and J by 7 bases, with 12 bases lying between the germline termini. CDR1 and CDR2, looked up from the germline V gene, are SGHVS and FQNEAQ. The sample is drawn from a study of T cells after yellow fever vaccination (dated by TCRdb to about 2019). Notes on the research overall: The SMART-Seq v4 Ultra Low Input RNA kit was used to prepare libraries from fractions with low cell numbers. To follow T-cell clones before and after both primary and booster YFV17D yellow fever vaccination, bulk TCR alpha and beta repertoires underwent longitudinal sequencing. The cohort comprised two healthy male donors, one aged 18 to 29 and one aged 30 to 40 years. Blood was collected at multiple timepoints before and after primary and secondary immunization, and bulk PBMC replicates and cell subsets were isolated. Study-wide findings and limitations: Because only a couple of donors were included in the study, the extent to which the findings can be generalized is limited. FACS-sorted repertoires could contain abundant contaminating clonotypes from the bulk population, so computational filtering was required. The secondary T-cell response was weaker than the primary response but faster, peaking on day 5 instead of day 15. A small share of clonotypes was detected in both CD4 and CD8 compartments, with the overlap likely arising from convergent recombination. Most clones expanded after primary vaccination were re-detected after the booster (almost 98% of CD4 and around 86% of CD8), suggesting broad memory maintenance.

In light of the paper, this sample's treatment or condition label describes: live attenuated yellow fever vaccine strain. Two biological replicates of bulk PBMCs were collected at each blood-draw timepoint. A standard Ficoll-Paque protocol was used to isolate PBMCs from peripheral blood. TriZol was used to extract RNA from bulk PBMCs, from CD4 and CD8 fractions, and from dextramer-positive and dextramer-negative fractions. This TCR was recovered from a man in his late teens or twenties who received the YFV17D yellow fever vaccine. The chain is made from TRBV7-8 and TRBJ1-1, and TRBD1 may be the D gene, going by 5 matching bases. Here the sequenced sample was PBMCs, taken around 5 days after the first yellow fever vaccination. CDR3 protein: CASSLATGGSEAFF. The nucleotide sequence reads as follows: TGTGCCAGCAGCTTAGCGACGGGGGGTAGTGAAGCTTTCTTT.